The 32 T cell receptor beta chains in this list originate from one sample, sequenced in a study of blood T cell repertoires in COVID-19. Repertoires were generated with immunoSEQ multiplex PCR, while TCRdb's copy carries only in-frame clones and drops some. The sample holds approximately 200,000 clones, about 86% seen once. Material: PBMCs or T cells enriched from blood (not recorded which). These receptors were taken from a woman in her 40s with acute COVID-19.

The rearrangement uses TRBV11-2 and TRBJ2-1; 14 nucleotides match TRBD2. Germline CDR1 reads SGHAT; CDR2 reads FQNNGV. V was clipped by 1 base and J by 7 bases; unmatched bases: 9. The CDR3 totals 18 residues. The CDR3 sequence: CASSLAPSGLAGVNEQFF. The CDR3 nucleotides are TGTGCCAGCAGCTTAGCGCCCTCGGGACTAGCGGGGGTTAATGAGCAGTTCTTC.

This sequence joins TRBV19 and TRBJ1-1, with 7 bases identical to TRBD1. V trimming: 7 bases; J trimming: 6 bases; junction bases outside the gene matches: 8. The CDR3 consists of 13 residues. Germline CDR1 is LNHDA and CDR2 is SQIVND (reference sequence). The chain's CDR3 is CASKPRGAAEAFF. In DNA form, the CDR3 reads TGTGCCAGTAAACCCAGGGGGGCCGCTGAAGCTTTCTTT.

The CDR3 DNA is TGTGCCAGCACCAGATCAGGGGTGGGCTATGGCTACACCTTC. Its translation is CASTRSGVGYGYTF. This sequence joins TRBV6-5 and TRBJ1-2, with a weak D call TRBD1 (6 bases). Germline CDR1 is MNHEY and CDR2 is SVGAGI. The CDR3 is 14 amino acids. V gave up 7 bases and J gave up 4 bases, with 16 bases separating them.

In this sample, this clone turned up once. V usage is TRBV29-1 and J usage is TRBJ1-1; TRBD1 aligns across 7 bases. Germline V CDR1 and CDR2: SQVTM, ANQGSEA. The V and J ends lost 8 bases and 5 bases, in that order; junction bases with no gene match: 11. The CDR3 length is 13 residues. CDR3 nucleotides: TGCAGCACAAGACAGGGTAGGGTTACTGAAGCTTTCTTT. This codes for CSTRQGRVTEAFF.

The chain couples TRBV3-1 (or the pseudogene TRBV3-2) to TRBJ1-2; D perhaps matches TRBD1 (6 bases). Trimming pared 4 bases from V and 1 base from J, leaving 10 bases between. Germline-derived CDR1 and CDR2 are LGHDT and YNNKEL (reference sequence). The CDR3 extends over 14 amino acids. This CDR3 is CASSRWTVNYGYTF. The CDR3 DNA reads TGTGCCAGCAGCCGATGGACAGTTAACTATGGCTACACCTTC.

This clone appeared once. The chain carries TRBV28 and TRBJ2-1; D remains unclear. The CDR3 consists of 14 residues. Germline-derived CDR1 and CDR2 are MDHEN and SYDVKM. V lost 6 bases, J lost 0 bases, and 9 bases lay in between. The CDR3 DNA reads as TGTGCCAGCAGGGGCAGATTCTCCTACAATGAGCAGTTCTTC. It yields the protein CASRGRFSYNEQFF.

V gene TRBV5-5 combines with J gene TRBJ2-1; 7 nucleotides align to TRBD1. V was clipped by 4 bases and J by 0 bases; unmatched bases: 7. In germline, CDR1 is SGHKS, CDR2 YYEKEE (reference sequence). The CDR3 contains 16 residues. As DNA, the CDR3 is TGTGCCAGCAGCGGATCCGGGACAGCCTCCTACAATGAGCAGTTCTTC. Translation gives CASSGSGTASYNEQFF.

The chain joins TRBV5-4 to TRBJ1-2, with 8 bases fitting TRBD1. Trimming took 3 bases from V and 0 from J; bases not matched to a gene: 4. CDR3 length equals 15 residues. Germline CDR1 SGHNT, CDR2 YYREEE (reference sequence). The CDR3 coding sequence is TGTGCCAGCAGCTGGGACAGGAAACCTAACTATGGCTACACCTTC. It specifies CASSWDRKPNYGYTF.

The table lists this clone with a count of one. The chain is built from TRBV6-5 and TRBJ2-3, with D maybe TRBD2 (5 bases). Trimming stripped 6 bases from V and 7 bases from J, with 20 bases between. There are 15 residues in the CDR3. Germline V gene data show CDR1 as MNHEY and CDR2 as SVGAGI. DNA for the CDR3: TGTGCCAGCAGCCTTATAGGAGGCAGCTTGCATACGCAGTATTTT. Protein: CASSLIGGSLHTQYF.

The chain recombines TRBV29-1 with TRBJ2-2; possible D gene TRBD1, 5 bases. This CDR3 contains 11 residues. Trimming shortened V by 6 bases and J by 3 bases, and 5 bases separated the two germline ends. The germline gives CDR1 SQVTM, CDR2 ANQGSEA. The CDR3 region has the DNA TGCAGCGTCAGGGACACCGGGGAGCTGTTTTTT. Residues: CSVRDTGELFF.

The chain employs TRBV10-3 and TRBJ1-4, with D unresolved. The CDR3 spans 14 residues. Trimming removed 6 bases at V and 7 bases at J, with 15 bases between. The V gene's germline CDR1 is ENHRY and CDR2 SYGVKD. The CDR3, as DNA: TGTGCCATCAGAGGAACAGAGATCGGTGAAAAACTGTTTTTT. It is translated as CAIRGTEIGEKLFF.

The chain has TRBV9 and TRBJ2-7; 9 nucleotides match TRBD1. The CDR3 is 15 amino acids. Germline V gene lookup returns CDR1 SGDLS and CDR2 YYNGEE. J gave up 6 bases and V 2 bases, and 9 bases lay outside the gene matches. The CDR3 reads CASSVTGTGYSEQYF. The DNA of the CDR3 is TGTGCCAGCAGCGTTACCGGGACAGGGTATTCCGAGCAGTACTTC.

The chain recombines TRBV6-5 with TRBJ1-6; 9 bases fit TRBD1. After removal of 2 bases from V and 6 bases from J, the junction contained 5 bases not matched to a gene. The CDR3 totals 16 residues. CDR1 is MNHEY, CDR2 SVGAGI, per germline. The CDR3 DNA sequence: TGTGCCAGCAGTTACCTGGACAGGGGACGTAATTCACCCCTCCACTTT. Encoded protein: CASSYLDRGRNSPLHF.

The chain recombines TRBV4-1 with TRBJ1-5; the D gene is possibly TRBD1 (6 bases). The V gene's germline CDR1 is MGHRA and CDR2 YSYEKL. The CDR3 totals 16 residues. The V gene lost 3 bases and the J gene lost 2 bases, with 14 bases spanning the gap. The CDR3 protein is CASSQERGGRNQPQHF. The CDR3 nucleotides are TGCGCCAGCAGCCAGGAGAGGGGGGGGCGCAATCAGCCCCAGCATTTT.

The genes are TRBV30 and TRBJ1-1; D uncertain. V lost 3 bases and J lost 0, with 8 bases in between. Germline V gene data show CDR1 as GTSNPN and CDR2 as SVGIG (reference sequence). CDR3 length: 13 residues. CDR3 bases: TGTGCCTGGAGCAATCACATGAACACTGAAGCTTTCTTT. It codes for CAWSNHMNTEAFF.

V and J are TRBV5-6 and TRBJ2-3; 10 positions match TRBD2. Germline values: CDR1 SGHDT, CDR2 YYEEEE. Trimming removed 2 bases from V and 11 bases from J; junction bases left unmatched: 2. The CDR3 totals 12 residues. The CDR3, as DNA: TGTGCCAGCAGCTTAGCGGGGGGGCGGCAGTATTTT. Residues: CASSLAGGRQYF.

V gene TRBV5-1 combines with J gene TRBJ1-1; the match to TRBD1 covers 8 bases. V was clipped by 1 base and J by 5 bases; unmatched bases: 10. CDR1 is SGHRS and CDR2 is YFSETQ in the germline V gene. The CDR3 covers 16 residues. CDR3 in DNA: TGCGCCAGCAGCTTGTCGGACAGGGTCCCGTTGACTGAAGCTTTCTTT. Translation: CASSLSDRVPLTEAFF.

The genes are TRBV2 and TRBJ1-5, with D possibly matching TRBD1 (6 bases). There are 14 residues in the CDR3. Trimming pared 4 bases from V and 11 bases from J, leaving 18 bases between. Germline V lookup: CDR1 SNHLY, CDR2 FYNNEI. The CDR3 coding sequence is TGTGCCAGCAGTGTATCGGACAGCGTCGGGGCCCAGCATTTT. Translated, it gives CASSVSDSVGAQHF.

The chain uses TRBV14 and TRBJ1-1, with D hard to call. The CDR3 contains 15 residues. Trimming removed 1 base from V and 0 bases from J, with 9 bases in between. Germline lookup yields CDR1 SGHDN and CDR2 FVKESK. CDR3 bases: TGTGCCAGCAGCCAAGGGGGAGCCTTGAACACTGAAGCTTTCTTT. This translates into CASSQGGALNTEAFF.

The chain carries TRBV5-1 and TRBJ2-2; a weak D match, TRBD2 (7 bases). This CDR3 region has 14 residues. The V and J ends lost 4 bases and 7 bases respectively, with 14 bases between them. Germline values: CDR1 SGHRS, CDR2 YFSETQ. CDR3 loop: CASSGRGADGELFF. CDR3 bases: TGCGCCAGCAGCGGGAGGGGGGCGGACGGGGAGCTGTTTTTT.

The DNA of the CDR3 is TGTGCCAGCAGTGAATTGGTCAGGGACAATAACTATGGCTACACCTTC. Translation gives CASSELVRDNNYGYTF. This chain uses TRBV6-1 with TRBJ1-2, with TRBD1 as a possible D gene (6 bases). The V and J ends lost 2 bases and 1 base respectively, with 14 bases between them. The CDR3 runs 16 residues. Looked up from germline, CDR1 is MNHNS and CDR2 is SASEGT.

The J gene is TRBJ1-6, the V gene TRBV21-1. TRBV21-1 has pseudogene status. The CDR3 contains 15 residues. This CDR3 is CATPEAGWEDSPLHF. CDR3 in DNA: TGTGCCACCCCTGAGGCAGGGTGGGAGGATTCACCCCTCCACTTT.

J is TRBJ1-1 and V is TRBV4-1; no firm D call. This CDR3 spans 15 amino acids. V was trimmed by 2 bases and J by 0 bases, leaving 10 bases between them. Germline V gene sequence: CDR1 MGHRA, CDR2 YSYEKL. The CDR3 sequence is CASSQIQDMNTEAFF. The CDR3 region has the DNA TGCGCCAGCAGCCAAATACAAGACATGAACACTGAAGCTTTCTTT.

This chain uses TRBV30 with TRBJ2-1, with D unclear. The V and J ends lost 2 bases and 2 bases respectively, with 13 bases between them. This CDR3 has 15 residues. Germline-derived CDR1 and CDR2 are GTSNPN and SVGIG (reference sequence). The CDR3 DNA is TGTGCCTGGAGTCTCGACTCCCGCACCTACAATGAGCAGTTCTTC. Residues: CAWSLDSRTYNEQFF.

The CDR3 is CASSPQEYSNQPQHF. Here the CDR3 DNA reads TGTGCCAGTAGCCCACAGGAGTATAGCAATCAGCCCCAGCATTTT. The genes are TRBV19 and TRBJ1-5, with TRBD1 as a possible D gene (5 bases). The CDR3 contains 15 residues. Trimming removed 6 bases at V and 0 bases at J, with 12 bases between. Germline CDR1 and CDR2: LNHDA and SQIVND (reference sequence).

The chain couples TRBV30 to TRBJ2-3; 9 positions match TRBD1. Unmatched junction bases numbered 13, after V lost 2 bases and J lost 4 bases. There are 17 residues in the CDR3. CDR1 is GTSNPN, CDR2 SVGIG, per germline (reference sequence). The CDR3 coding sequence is TGTGCCTGGAGTATCACTCCGGGACAGGGAGGAGCAGATACGCAGTATTTT. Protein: CAWSITPGQGGADTQYF.

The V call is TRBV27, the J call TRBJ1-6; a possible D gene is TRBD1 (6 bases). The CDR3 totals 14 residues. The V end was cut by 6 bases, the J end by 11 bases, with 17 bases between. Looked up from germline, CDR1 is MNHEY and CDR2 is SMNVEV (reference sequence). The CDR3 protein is CASRKRQVNAPLHF. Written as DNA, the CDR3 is TGTGCCAGCAGAAAACGACAGGTCAATGCACCCCTCCACTTT.

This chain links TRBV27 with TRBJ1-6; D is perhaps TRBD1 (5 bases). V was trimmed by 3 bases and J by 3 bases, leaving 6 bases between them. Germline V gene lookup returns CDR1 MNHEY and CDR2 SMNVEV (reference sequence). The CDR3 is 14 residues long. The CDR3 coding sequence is TGTGCCAGCAGTTTCACAGGCTATAATTCACCCCTCCACTTT. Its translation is CASSFTGYNSPLHF.

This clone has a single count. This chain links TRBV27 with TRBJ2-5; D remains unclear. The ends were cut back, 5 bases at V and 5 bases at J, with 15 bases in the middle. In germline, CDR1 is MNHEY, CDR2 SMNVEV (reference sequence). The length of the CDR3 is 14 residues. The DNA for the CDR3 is TGTGCCAGCAGTCGGATGATGGCGCGGGAGACCCAGTACTTC. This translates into CASSRMMARETQYF.

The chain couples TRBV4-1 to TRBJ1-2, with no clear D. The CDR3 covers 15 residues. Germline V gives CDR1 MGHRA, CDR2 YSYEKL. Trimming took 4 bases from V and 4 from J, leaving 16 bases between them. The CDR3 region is CASSLNWAGTYGYTF. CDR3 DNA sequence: TGCGCCAGCAGCCTAAACTGGGCCGGAACCTATGGCTACACCTTC.

The CDR3 nucleotides read TGCGCCAGCACAAGGGCGGGGGGGACAGCAAATAATTCACCCCTCCACTTT. Translation gives CASTRAGGTANNSPLHF. The V and J genes are TRBV10-2 and TRBJ1-6; 7 bases align to TRBD1. This CDR3 spans 17 amino acids. Germline V gives CDR1 WSHSY, CDR2 SAAADI. V was pared by 7 bases and J by 5 bases, with 14 bases of the junction left unmatched.

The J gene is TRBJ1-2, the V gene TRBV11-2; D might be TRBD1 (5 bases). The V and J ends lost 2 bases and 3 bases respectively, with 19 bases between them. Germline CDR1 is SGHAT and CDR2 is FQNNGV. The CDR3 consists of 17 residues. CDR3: CASSLSGRRALDYGYTF. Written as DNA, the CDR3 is TGTGCCAGCAGCTTATCAGGCCGCAGGGCCTTAGACTATGGCTACACCTTC.